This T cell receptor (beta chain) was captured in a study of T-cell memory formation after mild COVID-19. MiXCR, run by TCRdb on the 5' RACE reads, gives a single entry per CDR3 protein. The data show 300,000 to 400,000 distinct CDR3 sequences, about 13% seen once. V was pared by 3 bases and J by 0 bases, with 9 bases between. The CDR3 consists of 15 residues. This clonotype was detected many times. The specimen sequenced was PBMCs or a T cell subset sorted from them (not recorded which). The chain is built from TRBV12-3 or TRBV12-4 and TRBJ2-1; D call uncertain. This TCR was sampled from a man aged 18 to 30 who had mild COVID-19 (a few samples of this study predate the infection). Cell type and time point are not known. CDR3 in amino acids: CASSFRRSSYNEQFF. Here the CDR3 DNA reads TGTGCCAGCAGTTTCCGGCGGAGCTCCTACAATGAGCAGTTCTTC.